This T cell receptor (beta chain) was sequenced in a study of CD8 T cells in Susac syndrome. The authors reverse transcribed roughly 0.45 to 1 ug RNA with random hexamers. Each CDR3 protein gets one entry after TCRdb re-called the immunoSEQ multiplex PCR reads with MiXCR. The table has approximately 120,000 distinct CDR3 sequences, more than 90% seen once; the top ten hold over 0.07%. Germline V lookup: CDR1 SGHNT, CDR2 YYREEE (reference sequence). The germline V and J ends were trimmed by 0 bases and 8 bases, with 15 bases remaining between them. The CDR3 has 15 residues. The sequence was obtained from a human donor in good health. This rearrangement joins TRBV5-4 to TRBJ2-4; D may be TRBD1 (5 bases). Sequenced sample: CD4+ T cells from PBMCs. CDR3 DNA: TGTGCCAGCAGCTTGGTGCAGGGAAATTCCGACATTCAGTACTTC. It translates to CASSLVQGNSDIQYF.